The T cell receptor beta chain described here comes from a study of cytomegalovirus exposure and HLA in healthy donors. Germline CDR1 ENHRY, CDR2 SYGVKD. V lost 3 bases to trimming and J lost 6 bases, with 14 bases between them. This CDR3 contains 15 residues. The PCR had 60 Vbeta and 13 Jbeta primers. Libraries were prepared by immunoSEQ multiplex PCR; TCRdb keeps only in-frame clonotypes and omits some of them. The sample has 100,000 to 150,000 clones, about three quarters seen once. Study-wide findings and caveats: Overall, around 160 TCR beta chains were annotated as cytomegalovirus-associated. Accurate HLA-A and HLA-B prediction from TCR beta sequences was reported for most subjects. In a later analysis, HLA-C alleles had the fewest associated TCRs, DRB1 alleles the most. Later genetic work tied a missense DCLRE1C variant to beta-chain V and J trimming.

Points on this clone: The antigen is unknown.

The V and J genes are TRBV10-3 and TRBJ2-2; D may be TRBD2 (7 bases). The TCR was taken from a man aged 45 to 65 in good health and CMV-seronegative. The specimen sequenced was PBMCs. DNA of the CDR3: TGTGCCATCAGTGAAGGGGGGGGCCGTTCCGGGGAGCTGTTTTTT. Translating it yields CAISEGGGRSGELFF.